The subject of this entry is one T cell receptor beta chain. The antigen is not known. It was with 60 Vbeta and 13 Jbeta primers that the PCR ran. Clones were read by immunoSEQ multiplex PCR, and TCRdb kept only the in-frame ones, dropping some. The data hold 90,000 to 150,000 clones, with 60% to 85% observed a single time. This sample is drawn from a study of cytomegalovirus exposure and HLA in healthy donors. V gave up 0 bases and J gave up 1 base, with 12 bases separating them. The CDR3 spans 16 residues. Germline-derived CDR1 and CDR2 are LGHNA and YSLEER. Study results and limitations: For most TCR beta V segments, an earlier analysis put the productive rate at about 87% or about 30% of the time.

The sequence derives from a female donor in good health and CMV-seronegative. Sequencing was carried out using PBMCs. The chain combines TRBV4-3 with TRBJ1-1; D not certain. The CDR3 sequence: CASSQDRSSGNTEAFF. The CDR3 DNA is TGCGCCAGCAGCCAAGATAGGTCATCAGGGAACACTGAAGCTTTCTTT.